This passage covers 27 T cell receptor beta chains from one sample sequenced in a study of blood T cell repertoires in COVID-19. Some clones are missing from TCRdb's copy, which holds only in-frame ones; the method was immunoSEQ multiplex PCR. Of 200,000 to 300,000 clones in the sample, about 90% are singletons; the top ten hold over 2%. The material sequenced was peripheral blood. The receptors stem from a woman aged 45-59 years with acute or convalescent COVID-19.

The rearrangement joins TRBV7-8 to TRBJ2-7, with a possible D match to TRBD2 (6 bases). V was pared by 3 bases and J by 7 bases, with 16 bases between. Germline V gene data show CDR1 as SGHVS and CDR2 as FQNEAQ. The CDR3 length is 14 residues. As DNA, the CDR3 is TGTGCCAGCAGCTTGAACCGGGAGCCCTCGGAGCAGTACTTC. It encodes CASSLNREPSEQYF.

This clone was seen only a few times. The chain links TRBV18 to TRBJ1-2; 9 positions agree with TRBD1. Germline CDR1 is KGHSH and CDR2 is LQKENI. The junction had 6 bases not matched to a gene; V was cut back by 3 bases and J by 7 bases. The CDR3 runs 14 residues. In DNA form, the CDR3 reads TGTGCCAGCTCACCGGGACAGGGCGTCATTGGCTACACCTTC. It encodes CASSPGQGVIGYTF.

The chain joins TRBV7-2 to TRBJ2-7; D perhaps matches TRBD2 (6 bases). Germline V gene data show CDR1 as SGHTA and CDR2 as FQGNSA. The CDR3 covers 15 residues. Trimming took off 10 bases at V and 3 bases at J, with 22 bases between the two ends. The DNA for the CDR3 is TGTGCCATCGGGGACTTATCAACTCTTAACTACGAGCAGTACTTC. This translates into CAIGDLSTLNYEQYF. The variable domain in full, with the rest retrieved from reference TRBV7-2 and TRBJ2-7, is GAGVSQSPSNKVTEKGKDVELRCDPISGHTALYWYRQSLGQGLEFLIYFQGNSAPDKSGLPSDRFSAERTGGSVSTLTIQRTQQEDSAVYLCAIGDLSTLNYEQYFGPGTRLTVT.

A few counts support this clone. V and J are TRBV28 and TRBJ1-5; maybe TRBD1 (5 bases). The CDR3 is 15 residues long. V was cut by 11 bases and J by 7 bases, with 24 bases left in between. Germline-derived CDR1 and CDR2 are MDHEN and SYDVKM. The CDR3 DNA reads as TGTGCCGGCACTACCGGGGGGTTGAACGCGCAGCCCCAGCATTTT. Its translation is CAGTTGGLNAQPQHF.

This clone was counted once. The chain is built from TRBV7-2 and TRBJ1-6; a possible D gene is TRBD1 (6 bases). The CDR3 spans 14 residues. The V and J ends lost 5 bases and 6 bases respectively, with 11 bases between them. The V gene's germline CDR1 is SGHTA and CDR2 FQGNSA. The CDR3 nucleotides are TGTGCCAGCAGCGTGGACAGATTTAATTCACCCCTCCACTTT. This sequence encodes CASSVDRFNSPLHF. Filled out from reference TRBV7-2 and TRBJ1-6, the complete variable domain reads GAGVSQSPSNKVTEKGKDVELRCDPISGHTALYWYRQSLGQGLEFLIYFQGNSAPDKSGLPSDRFSAERTGGSVSTLTIQRTQQEDSAVYLCASSVDRFNSPLHFGNGTRLTVT.

This rearrangement joins TRBV24-1 to TRBJ2-3; 8 bases line up with TRBD1. Germline loops: CDR1 KGHDR, CDR2 SFDVKD. J lost 1 base, V lost 6 bases, and 2 bases had no gene match. CDR3 length: 14 residues. In DNA, the CDR3 is TGTGCCACCAGTCTGGACAGGGGCACAGATACGCAGTATTTT. Protein: CATSLDRGTDTQYF.

The chain employs TRBV3-1 (or the pseudogene TRBV3-2) and TRBJ1-5; TRBD1 agrees at 8 bases. CDR3 length equals 18 residues. V shed 0 bases and J 5 bases; nucleotides not matched to a gene: 12. Germline-derived CDR1 and CDR2 are LGHDT and YNNKEL (reference sequence). CDR3 DNA sequence: TGTGCCAGCAGCCAAGATCGGGCCAGGGGGCTATACTATCAGCCCCAGCATTTT. It codes for CASSQDRARGLYYQPQHF.

The chain is built from TRBV18 and TRBJ2-7; 7 bases fit TRBD2. With V trimmed by 2 bases and J by 8 bases, 15 bases remained unmatched. This CDR3 has 16 residues. The germline CDR1 and CDR2 sequences are KGHSH and LQKENI. The CDR3 spells CASSPSGDPTGGQQYF. The CDR3 bases are TGTGCCAGCTCACCATCGGGAGACCCCACGGGAGGACAGCAGTACTTC.

V gene TRBV29-1 combines with J gene TRBJ1-3; tentatively, D is TRBD1 (6 bases). CDR1 is SQVTM and CDR2 is ANQGSEA in the germline V gene. The CDR3 consists of 13 residues. Trimming left V 3 bases short and J 3 bases short, with 9 bases between. For the CDR3, the DNA is TGCAGCGTTGACAGGGGAGATGGAAACACCATATATTTT. This codes for CSVDRGDGNTIYF.

The chain carries TRBV28 and TRBJ2-7; 8 bases line up with TRBD1. J was trimmed by 2 bases and V by 6 bases; bases with no gene match: 9. CDR1 and CDR2 (germline): MDHEN, SYDVKM. The CDR3 consists of 15 residues. CDR3 amino acids: CASSSPGGRPYEQYF. In DNA form, the CDR3 reads TGTGCCAGCAGCTCCCCAGGGGGCCGGCCCTACGAGCAGTACTTC.

The J gene is TRBJ1-4, the V gene TRBV7-3; 10 bases agree with TRBD1. Germline CDR1 reads SGHTA; CDR2 reads FQGTGA. The CDR3 is made up of 15 amino acids. The V gene end was trimmed by 4 bases and the J gene end by 4 bases; junction bases not matched to a gene: 3. For the CDR3, the DNA is TGTGCCAGCAGCTCCGGGACAGGGGTTAATGAAAAACTGTTTTTT. The encoded protein is CASSSGTGVNEKLFF.

This clone was counted a single time. V usage is TRBV2 and J usage is TRBJ1-1; no firm D call. The germline CDR1 and CDR2 sequences are SNHLY and FYNNEI. CDR3 length: 13 amino acids. The ends were cut back, 7 bases at V and 0 bases at J, with 9 bases in the middle. The CDR3 DNA is TGTGCCAGCATCCAGAACCTGAACACTGAAGCTTTCTTT. Translated: CASIQNLNTEAFF.

V is TRBV27 and J is TRBJ1-3; TRBD1 aligns across 8 bases. Germline loops: CDR1 MNHEY, CDR2 SMNVEV (reference sequence). The CDR3 spans 15 residues. V shed 5 bases, J shed 2 bases, and the junction held 5 bases outside the gene matches. CDR3 amino acids: CASSGQGFAGNTIYF. CDR3 DNA: TGTGCCAGCAGTGGACAGGGTTTTGCTGGAAACACCATATATTTT.

This clone appeared a few times. V gene TRBV7-9 combines with J gene TRBJ2-5, with a possible D match to TRBD1 (5 bases). Trimming took off 2 bases at V and 1 base at J, with 17 bases between the two ends. Germline CDR1 and CDR2: SEHNR and FQNEAQ (reference sequence). The CDR3 is made up of 17 amino acids. The CDR3 loop is CASSLYTTTGAQETQYF. The CDR3 DNA reads as TGTGCCAGCAGCTTATATACCACAACAGGAGCCCAAGAGACCCAGTACTTC.

This chain joins TRBV20-1 and TRBJ2-1; the match to TRBD2 covers 11 bases. V lost 3 bases to trimming and J lost 8 bases; unmatched junction nucleotides: 6. The germline V gene has CDR1 DFQATT and CDR2 SNEGSKA (reference sequence). This CDR3 is built from 14 residues. The CDR3 coding sequence is TGCAGTGCTAGTACGGCTAGCGGGAGGTATGAGCAGTTCTTC. Protein product: CSASTASGRYEQFF.

The chain links TRBV27 to TRBJ1-5; no definite D call. CDR1 MNHEY and CDR2 SMNVEV come from the germline V gene (reference sequence). V was trimmed by 2 bases and J by 6 bases, leaving 8 bases between them. This CDR3 spans 13 amino acids. Here the CDR3 reads CASSLDYGQPQHF. For the CDR3, the DNA is TGTGCCAGCAGTTTAGATTACGGTCAGCCCCAGCATTTT.

The DNA of the CDR3 is TGTGCCAGCAGTTTACGGGGACAGGGGACGCCCACTGAAGCTTTCTTT. As protein: CASSLRGQGTPTEAFF. The V and J genes are TRBV27 and TRBJ1-1; 10 bases match TRBD1. V lost 2 bases, J lost 4 bases, and 7 bases stayed unmatched. The germline V gene encodes CDR1 MNHEY and CDR2 SMNVEV (reference sequence). CDR3 length: 16 amino acids.

The chain has TRBV13 and TRBJ2-7; 8 bases agree with TRBD2. V dropped 5 bases and J dropped 4; count of bases not matched to a gene: 10. Per germline, CDR1 PRHDT and CDR2 FYEKMQ (reference sequence). The CDR3 sequence is 15 residues long. The CDR3 DNA follows: TGTGCCAGCAGCCGGTCCGCGATAGCGGGATACGAGCAGTACTTC. This codes for CASSRSAIAGYEQYF.

The rearrangement links TRBV4-3 to TRBJ2-7; the match to TRBD2 covers 13 bases. This CDR3 has 16 residues. V shed 1 base, J shed 3 bases, and the junction held 3 bases outside the gene matches. Germline CDR1 LGHNA, CDR2 YSLEER. The CDR3 DNA is TGCGCCAGCAGCCAAGGACTAGCGGGAGGAAACTACGAGCAGTACTTC. Its protein product is CASSQGLAGGNYEQYF.

This rearrangement joins TRBV28 to TRBJ2-2; D uncertain. V was trimmed by 3 bases and J by 8 bases, leaving 7 bases between them. Per the germline V gene, CDR1 is MDHEN and CDR2 is SYDVKM. This CDR3 has 12 residues. CDR3 sequence (DNA): TGTGCCAGCAGTTTGATGCGGGGGGAGCTGTTTTTT. The encoded protein is CASSLMRGELFF.

The chain employs TRBV6-5 and TRBJ2-5; 7 positions match TRBD1. Unmatched junction bases numbered 6, after V lost 9 bases and J lost 5 bases. Germline CDR1 is MNHEY and CDR2 is SVGAGI. The CDR3 is 12 residues long. CDR3 in amino acids: CASRGTAETQYF. For the CDR3, the DNA is TGTGCCAGTAGAGGGACAGCCGAGACCCAGTACTTC.

This chain connects TRBV29-1 to TRBJ1-5; D unclear. Trimming left V 4 bases short and J 1 base short, with 11 bases between. The CDR3 is 14 residues long. Germline loops: CDR1 SQVTM, CDR2 ANQGSEA. Written as DNA, the CDR3 is TGCAGCGTTGCCGGCAGAGGCAGCAATCAGCCCCAGCATTTT. It specifies CSVAGRGSNQPQHF.

This chain connects TRBV6-1 to TRBJ1-3, with D unclear. The germline V gene encodes CDR1 MNHNS and CDR2 SASEGT. V lost 0 bases, J lost 0 bases, and 9 bases lay in between. This CDR3 contains 16 residues. The CDR3 sequence is CASSEARRFSGNTIYF. The CDR3 region has the DNA TGTGCCAGCAGTGAAGCGCGGCGGTTCTCTGGAAACACCATATATTTT.

The J gene is TRBJ1-2, the V gene TRBV3-1 (or the pseudogene TRBV3-2); a weak D match, TRBD1 (6 bases). CDR1 LGHDT and CDR2 YNNKEL come from the germline V gene (reference sequence). Between the trimmed V and J ends, which lost 4 bases and 4 bases, there was a span of 16 bases. This CDR3 has 15 amino acids. CDR3 DNA: TGTGCCAGCAGCCCGTACCTGGGGGCGGGCTATGGCTACACCTTC. It is translated as CASSPYLGAGYGYTF.

This chain links TRBV19 with TRBJ2-7; 8 nucleotides line up with TRBD1. CDR3 length equals 13 residues. CDR1 LNHDA and CDR2 SQIVND come from the germline V gene (reference sequence). V lost 4 bases to trimming and J lost 3 bases; unmatched junction nucleotides: 2. In DNA, the CDR3 is TGTGCCAGTAGTAGGGGACAGGACTACGAGCAGTACTTC. Its translation: CASSRGQDYEQYF.

The chain employs TRBV2 and TRBJ2-7; a possible D gene is TRBD2 (6 bases). Trimming pared 7 bases from V and 4 bases from J, leaving 17 bases between. The CDR3 is 14 amino acids. Germline CDR1 SNHLY, CDR2 FYNNEI. CDR3 sequence: CASTARQEGYEQYF. In nucleotides, the CDR3 is TGTGCCAGCACCGCGAGGCAGGAGGGGTACGAGCAGTACTTC.

The chain couples TRBV11-2 to TRBJ2-3, with 15 bases identical to TRBD2. CDR1 and CDR2 from the germline V gene are SGHAT and FQNNGV. V was clipped by 2 bases and J by 3 bases; unmatched bases: 6. The CDR3 extends over 18 amino acids. The chain's CDR3 is CASSLPQGLAGGTDTQYF. The DNA for the CDR3 is TGTGCCAGCAGCTTACCCCAAGGACTAGCGGGAGGGACAGATACGCAGTATTTT.